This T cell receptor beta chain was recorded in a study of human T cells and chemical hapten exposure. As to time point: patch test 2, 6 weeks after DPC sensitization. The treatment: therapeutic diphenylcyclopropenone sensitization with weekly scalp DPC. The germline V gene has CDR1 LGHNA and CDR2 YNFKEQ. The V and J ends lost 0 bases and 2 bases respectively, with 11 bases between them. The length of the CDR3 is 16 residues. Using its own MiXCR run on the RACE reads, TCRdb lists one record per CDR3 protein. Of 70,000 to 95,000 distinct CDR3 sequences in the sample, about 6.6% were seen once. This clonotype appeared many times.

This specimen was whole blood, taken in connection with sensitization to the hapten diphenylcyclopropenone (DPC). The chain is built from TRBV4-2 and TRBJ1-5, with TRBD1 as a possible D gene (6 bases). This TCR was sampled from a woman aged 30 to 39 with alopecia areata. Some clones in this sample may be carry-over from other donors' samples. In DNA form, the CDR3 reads TGTGCCAGCAGCCAAGATCGACAGGATGGCAATCAGCCCCAGCATTTT. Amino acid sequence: CASSQDRQDGNQPQHF.